What follows are 25 T cell receptor beta chains derived from one specimen sequenced in a study of blood T cell repertoires in COVID-19. Some clones are missing from TCRdb's copy, which holds only in-frame ones; the method was immunoSEQ multiplex PCR. The sample holds under 25,000 clones, roughly 73% seen once. The specimen sequenced was peripheral blood. These receptors were collected from a human donor in a cohort sampled during active or convalescent COVID-19.

CDR3 in DNA: TGTGCCAGCAGCTTACGAGTCCAGGGCTCGGTGAGGCCCCAGCATTTT. This codes for CASSLRVQGSVRPQHF. J is TRBJ1-5 and V is TRBV7-8; a weak D match, TRBD1 (5 bases). The CDR3 spans 16 residues. Germline lookup yields CDR1 SGHVS and CDR2 FQNEAQ. Trimming took off 2 bases at V and 9 bases at J, with 20 bases between the two ends.

V gene TRBV29-1 combines with J gene TRBJ2-7; tentatively, D is TRBD2 (5 bases). Germline CDR1 reads SQVTM; CDR2 reads ANQGSEA. The length of the CDR3 is 11 residues. Trimming took off 4 bases at V and 6 bases at J, with 10 bases between the two ends. The CDR3 region has the DNA TGCAGCGTTGTGAGAGGAGGCGAGCAGTACTTC. Its translation: CSVVRGGEQYF.

This chain connects TRBV4-3 to TRBJ2-2; D is possibly TRBD1 (6 bases). The germline CDR1 and CDR2 sequences are LGHNA and YSLEER. Deletions cut 4 bases from V and 8 bases from J, with 11 bases between. This CDR3 comprises 13 residues. The CDR3 region has the DNA TGCGCCAGCAGCCGGAACAGGGTAGGGGAGCTGTTTTTT. This translates into CASSRNRVGELFF.

The rearrangement uses TRBV29-1 and TRBJ2-1; TRBD2 matches 11 bases. The length of the CDR3 is 16 residues. The trim removed 3 bases at V and 5 bases at J, leaving 9 bases unmatched. Germline V gene data show CDR1 as SQVTM and CDR2 as ANQGSEA. CDR3: CSVDTSGTSGNNEQFF. CDR3 in DNA: TGCAGCGTTGACACCTCCGGGACTAGCGGAAACAATGAGCAGTTCTTC.

The J gene is TRBJ2-1, the V gene TRBV11-3; 7 bases agree with TRBD1. CDR1 is SGHNT and CDR2 is YENEEA in the germline V gene. V shed 0 bases and J 4 bases; nucleotides not matched to a gene: 15. This CDR3 has 19 residues. CDR3 residues: CASSLEGYGSGQRYNEQFF. The CDR3 DNA reads as TGTGCCAGCAGCTTAGAGGGGTACGGATCGGGACAGAGATACAATGAGCAGTTCTTC.

The rearrangement joins TRBV19 to TRBJ2-1; 9 bases fit TRBD2. From germline, CDR1 is LNHDA and CDR2 SQIVND (reference sequence). The CDR3 length is 14 residues. The V segment lost 2 bases and the J segment 10 bases; nucleotides outside the gene matches: 6. The CDR3 nucleotides are TGTGCCAGTAGTATATTCCTAGCGGGGCAAGAGCAGTTCTTC. The encoded protein is CASSIFLAGQEQFF.

V usage is TRBV11-1 and J usage is TRBJ2-5; D possibly corresponds to TRBD2 (6 bases). V lost 5 bases to trimming and J lost 0 bases, with 13 bases between them. Per germline, CDR1 SGHAT and CDR2 FQDESV (reference sequence). The CDR3 sequence is 15 residues long. The CDR3 here is CASSTGGGYQETQYF. In nucleotides, the CDR3 is TGTGCCAGCAGCACCGGGGGAGGCTACCAAGAGACCCAGTACTTC.

The chain joins TRBV3-1 (or the pseudogene TRBV3-2) to TRBJ2-5; D not resolved. CDR1 and CDR2 from the germline V gene are LGHDT and YNNKEL (reference sequence). CDR3 length equals 13 residues. Trimming removed 2 bases from V and 4 bases from J, with 8 bases in between. The CDR3 is CASSQFMAETQYF. CDR3 bases: TGTGCCAGCAGCCAATTTATGGCAGAGACCCAGTACTTC.

The chain combines TRBV14 with TRBJ2-3; possible D gene TRBD2, 7 bases. CDR1 is SGHDN, CDR2 FVKESK, per germline. The CDR3 totals 20 residues. Trimming shortened V by 3 bases and J by 2 bases, and 27 bases separated the two germline ends. Written as DNA, the CDR3 is TGTGCCAGCAGCCAGAAAGAATCCTTTAGGGGGGGGACTTCCACAGATACGCAGTATTTT. It is translated as CASSQKESFRGGTSTDTQYF.

Written as DNA, the CDR3 is TGTGCCAGCACGGACAGGGCTATACATGAGCAGTTCTTC. Residues: CASTDRAIHEQFF. The gene calls are TRBV12-3 or TRBV12-4 and TRBJ2-1, with 8 bases fitting TRBD1. J gave up 8 bases and V 7 bases, and 7 bases lay outside the gene matches. CDR3 size: 13 residues.

This clone counts as medium-sized. This chain uses TRBV5-4 with TRBJ2-2; TRBD2 agrees at 10 bases. The CDR3 is 15 residues long. With 2 bases clipped from V and 5 bases from J, the junction kept 3 bases outside the gene matches. From germline, CDR1 is SGHNT and CDR2 YYREEE (reference sequence). The CDR3 sequence is CASSLSGGATGELFF. DNA for the CDR3: TGTGCCAGCAGCTTAAGCGGGGGGGCTACCGGGGAGCTGTTTTTT.

The V and J genes are TRBV30 and TRBJ1-2; possibly TRBD1 for D (6 bases). CDR1 and CDR2 from the germline V gene are GTSNPN and SVGIG (reference sequence). There are 13 residues in the CDR3. The V gene lost 0 bases and the J gene lost 10 bases, with 15 bases spanning the gap. The CDR3 nucleotides are TGTGCCTGGAGTGTGGCTGGGGGCCAACCCTACACCTTC. This gives the protein CAWSVAGGQPYTF.

The DNA of the CDR3 is TGCAGCGTCGCCGCGGCTAGCCGCGAGCAGTACTTC. Encoded protein: CSVAAASREQYF. This sequence joins TRBV29-1 and TRBJ2-7, with a possible D match to TRBD2 (5 bases). Germline lookup yields CDR1 SQVTM and CDR2 ANQGSEA. The CDR3 sequence is 12 residues long. Trimming took off 6 bases at V and 6 bases at J, with 15 bases between the two ends.

The chain joins TRBV11-3 to TRBJ2-5; the D gene is possibly TRBD1 (6 bases). Germline V lookup: CDR1 SGHNT, CDR2 YENEEA. This CDR3 is built from 15 residues. V gave up 1 base and J gave up 5 bases, with 14 bases separating them. The CDR3 DNA reads TGTGCCAGCAGCTTAGGTCCAGGGGCCCGGGAGACCCAGTACTTC. Encoded protein: CASSLGPGARETQYF.

V is TRBV9 and J is TRBJ2-3, with 8 bases aligning to TRBD1. Germline CDR1 and CDR2: SGDLS and YYNGEE. Trimming removed 3 bases from V and 5 bases from J; junction bases left unmatched: 8. This CDR3 region has 15 residues. DNA for the CDR3: TGTGCCAGCAGCGCCGGGCAGGGGGCGGGAGATACGCAGTATTTT. Translating gives CASSAGQGAGDTQYF.

The chain couples TRBV6-1 to TRBJ1-5, with unresolved D. CDR3 length equals 16 residues. V was clipped by 2 bases and J by 0 bases, with 11 bases between them. Germline loops: CDR1 MNHNS, CDR2 SASEGT. CDR3 DNA sequence: TGTGCCAGCAGTGAATCGGGTAGCTATAGCAATCAGCCCCAGCATTTT. Translating gives CASSESGSYSNQPQHF.

This chain joins TRBV7-2 and TRBJ2-1, with 7 bases matching TRBD1. Germline V gene data show CDR1 as SGHTA and CDR2 as FQGNSA. V shed 5 bases, J shed 4 bases, and the junction held 5 bases outside the gene matches. The CDR3 sequence is 14 residues long. CDR3 coding DNA: TGTGCCAGCAGCCTAGGGGGCGGATACAATGAGCAGTTCTTC. Amino acids: CASSLGGGYNEQFF. Using reference TRBV7-2 and TRBJ2-1 for the parts outside the CDR3, the full variable domain is GAGVSQSPSNKVTEKGKDVELRCDPISGHTALYWYRQSLGQGLEFLIYFQGNSAPDKSGLPSDRFSAERTGGSVSTLTIQRTQQEDSAVYLCASSLGGGYNEQFFGPGTRLTVL.

Only one count was recorded for this clone. The chain recombines TRBV20-1 with TRBJ1-2, with 11 bases that match TRBD1. The CDR3 is made up of 15 amino acids. The germline CDR1 and CDR2 sequences are DFQATT and SNEGSKA (reference sequence). The V and J ends lost 3 bases and 3 bases, in that order; junction bases with no gene match: 6. The CDR3 DNA reads as TGCAGTGCTAGTCGCGGACAGGGGGCTGACTATGGCTACACCTTC. Its protein is CSASRGQGADYGYTF.

The V and J genes are TRBV28 and TRBJ2-1; TRBD2 might be the D (6 bases). Germline CDR1 MDHEN, CDR2 SYDVKM. The V and J ends lost 5 bases and 9 bases respectively, with 14 bases between them. CDR3 length: 13 residues. As DNA, the CDR3 is TGTGCCAGCAGTACAATAGGAGGGACTGAGCAGTTCTTC. This codes for CASSTIGGTEQFF.

The V and J genes are TRBV7-8 and TRBJ1-3; 7 bases agree with TRBD1. J was trimmed by 0 bases and V by 5 bases; bases with no gene match: 7. This CDR3 has 16 amino acids. The germline V gene encodes CDR1 SGHVS and CDR2 FQNEAQ. The CDR3 reads CASSTYRTGSGNTIYF. The CDR3 DNA sequence: TGTGCCAGCAGCACGTACAGGACAGGCTCTGGAAACACCATATATTTT.

The chain uses TRBV21-1 and TRBJ2-2; the D call TRBD1 from the table was never checked on the DNA. TRBV21-1 is a known pseudogene. There are 18 residues in the CDR3. In DNA form, the CDR3 reads TGTGCCAGCAGCAATGGGAACCGGGACACCCTCGGGACCGGGGAGCTGTTTTTT. Translation gives CASSNGNRDTLGTGELFF.

The DNA for the CDR3 is TGTGCCTGGGCAGGGGGCCCCGCGGGCAATCAGCCCCAGCATTTT. Amino acid sequence: CAWAGGPAGNQPQHF. The V call is TRBV30, the J call TRBJ1-5, with 8 bases lining up with TRBD1. This CDR3 has 15 residues. With 5 bases clipped from V and 2 bases from J, the junction kept 8 bases outside the gene matches. Per the germline V gene, CDR1 is GTSNPN and CDR2 is SVGIG (reference sequence).

This clone has just a few counts. The genes are TRBV11-2 and TRBJ2-7, with TRBD2 as a possible D gene (6 bases). Between the trimmed V and J ends, which lost 1 base and 3 bases, there was a span of 13 bases. CDR1 and CDR2 (germline): SGHAT, FQNNGV. This CDR3 is 15 amino acids long. CDR3 bases: TGTGCCAGCAGCTTAGGCGCCGGGGGTGACTACGAGCAGTACTTC. Protein product: CASSLGAGGDYEQYF.

The CDR3 DNA is TGTGCCAGCAGTTATGACAGGGGGCGAAACACCGGGGAGCTGTTTTTT. Translated, it gives CASSYDRGRNTGELFF. The chain couples TRBV6-5 to TRBJ2-2; 10 bases are shared with TRBD1. Trimming at V came to 3 bases and at J to 2 bases, leaving 3 bases not matched to a gene. This CDR3 comprises 16 residues. Germline V CDR1 and CDR2: MNHEY, SVGAGI.

This chain uses TRBV5-4 with TRBJ1-5; D gene uncertain. V lost 7 bases, J lost 0 bases, and 17 bases lay in between. This CDR3 region has 16 residues. The germline V gene has CDR1 SGHNT and CDR2 YYREEE (reference sequence). CDR3 coding DNA: TGTGCCAGCCCCGCGGTCTGTCACTATAGCAATCAGCCCCAGCATTTT. As protein: CASPAVCHYSNQPQHF.